This T cell receptor (beta chain) derives from a study of spatial heterogeneity in lung cancer. Across the study: Detection of beta-chain sequences consistently exceeded that of alpha-chain sequences.

In this sample, this clonotype turned up many times. Antigen specificity is unknown. Time point noted: sample taken at primary tumor resection. Whole RNA came from tumor, nontumor lung or frozen PBMC and was sequenced without being sorted. Study conclusions and caveats: In blood, ubiquitous expanded tumor TCRs appeared more at resection than follow-up.

Individually, TCR cDNA molecules were each labelled with a unique molecular identifier. Each CDR3 protein is one row after TCRdb ran MiXCR on the 5' RACE reads. The sample has 49,000 or so distinct CDR3 sequences, roughly 12% seen once. Per the germline V gene, CDR1 is SEHNR and CDR2 is FQNEAQ (reference sequence). Trimming took 4 bases from V and 0 from J, leaving 7 bases between them. CDR3 length: 15 amino acids. Specimen: PBMCs, collected at surgery. This chain joins TRBV7-9 and TRBJ2-6, with D perhaps matching TRBD1 (5 bases). This clonotype was obtained from a female donor with early-stage non-small cell lung cancer. CDR3 sequence reads: CASSSQVSGANVLTF. CDR3 sequence (DNA): TGTGCCAGCAGCTCACAGGTCTCTGGGGCCAACGTCCTGACTTTC. Full variable domain (outside the CDR3, taken from reference TRBV7-9 and TRBJ2-6): DTGVSQNPRHKITKRGQNVTFRCDPISEHNRLYWYRQTLGQGPEFLTYFQNEAQLEKSRLLSDRFSAERPKGSFSTLEIQRTEQGDSAMYLCASSSQVSGANVLTFGAGSRLTVL.